This TCR beta chain derives from a study of cytomegalovirus exposure and HLA in healthy donors. Broader study findings: Information on immune exposure was restricted to one variable (CMV serostatus). Within a later analysis, the majority of CMV-associated TCR beta chains appeared HLA-restricted. Being productive about 87% or about 30% of the time was typical of most TCR beta V segments in an earlier analysis.

With 60 Vbeta and 13 Jbeta primers, the PCR was carried out. Assay used: immunoSEQ multiplex PCR; TCRdb lists only in-frame clones, some missing. Of about 110,000 clones listed, around 85% are singletons. V dropped 4 bases and J dropped 5 bases, with 12 bases sitting between them. Germline V CDR1 and CDR2: SEHNR, FQNEAQ (reference sequence). The CDR3 extends over 13 amino acids. In the case of this clone: Its matching antigen is unknown.

This sequence was found in a man between 60 and 75 years old in good health and CMV-seronegative. The sample was PBMCs. J is TRBJ2-7 and V is TRBV7-9; D is uncertain. CDR3 DNA sequence: TGTGCCAGCAGCTCCCCCTCAGGTGACGAGCAGTACGTC. It specifies CASSSPSGDEQYV.